The 25 T cell receptor beta chains below come from one sample, sequenced in a study of T-cell reconstitution after alpha-beta-depleted transplantation in children. For TCRbeta, the library was prepared with unique molecular identifiers. TCRdb called the PCR reads again in MiXCR, with one record for every CDR3 protein. The sample lists some 550,000 distinct CDR3 sequences; around 23% were seen once. Sequencing used PBMCs, mostly from graft donor cells, obtained 360 days after TCRalphabeta/CD19-depleted stem cell transplant. These TCRs come from a boy under two years old who had a stem cell transplant for acute myeloid leukemia, so the T cells may come from the graft donor.

This clonotype showed up just a few times. The V gene is TRBV12-3 or TRBV12-4, the J gene TRBJ1-2, with D hard to call. V was cut by 5 bases and J by 4 bases, with 11 bases left in between. The CDR3 has 13 residues. CDR3 amino acids: CASSPDGVYGYTF. The DNA for the CDR3 is TGTGCCAGCAGTCCGGACGGTGTCTATGGCTACACCTTC.

This clonotype was seen ten or more times. This chain links TRBV7-8 with TRBJ2-7; possible D gene TRBD1, 7 bases. CDR1 and CDR2 (germline): SGHVS, FQNEAQ. The CDR3 sequence is 13 residues long. V was trimmed by 2 bases and J by 5 bases, leaving 10 bases between them. CDR3 residues: CASSLQGGDEQYF. The CDR3 bases are TGTGCCAGCAGCTTACAGGGGGGCGACGAGCAGTACTTC.

This clonotype was counted many times. The chain links TRBV20-1 to TRBJ2-5; D remains ambiguous. CDR1 and CDR2 from the germline V gene are DFQATT and SNEGSKA (reference sequence). This CDR3 contains 14 residues. V gave up 0 bases and J gave up 3 bases, with 11 bases separating them. The chain's CDR3 is CSARDPIGEETQYF. The CDR3 DNA reads as TGCAGTGCTAGAGATCCTATTGGGGAAGAGACCCAGTACTTC.

This clonotype was counted a few times. DNA for the CDR3: TGTGCCAGCAGTTTAGCGGGGGACAGGGTCTACGGTGAAGCTTTCTTT. Protein sequence: CASSLAGDRVYGEAFF. The gene calls are TRBV12-3 or TRBV12-4 and TRBJ1-1; 9 bases are a match to TRBD1. The CDR3 consists of 16 residues. J gave up 7 bases and V 0 bases, and 9 bases lay outside the gene matches.

This clonotype has ten or more counts. V and J are TRBV28 and TRBJ2-5; D might be TRBD2 (5 bases). CDR1 is MDHEN and CDR2 is SYDVKM in the germline V gene. This CDR3 is built from 15 residues. V was shortened by 2 bases and J by 3 bases, with 13 bases between the two germline ends. The CDR3 DNA follows: TGTGCCAGCAGTTTACTCTTGGGAGTCAAAGAGACCCAGTACTTC. It translates to CASSLLLGVKETQYF.

This clonotype was counted many times. The chain is built from TRBV3-1 and TRBJ2-1; D not certain. V was cut by 2 bases and J by 8 bases, with 16 bases left in between. In germline, CDR1 is LGHDT, CDR2 YNNKEL (reference sequence). CDR3 length equals 15 residues. Written as DNA, the CDR3 is TGTGCCAGCAGCCAAATCCCGGGTCCCCGGGATGAGCAGTTCTTC. Amino acids: CASSQIPGPRDEQFF.

CDR3 nucleotide sequence: TGCGCCAGCAGCTTGGCTCGTTCCGGGGCAGATACGCAGTATTTT. It specifies CASSLARSGADTQYF. The J gene is TRBJ2-3, the V gene TRBV5-1; TRBD2 might be the D (5 bases). The CDR3 covers 15 residues. V dropped 0 bases and J dropped 4 bases, with 12 bases sitting between them. Per the germline V gene, CDR1 is SGHRS and CDR2 is YFSETQ.

The chain has TRBV18 and TRBJ2-1, with D perhaps matching TRBD1 (6 bases). CDR1 KGHSH and CDR2 LQKENI come from the germline V gene. V gave up 6 bases and J gave up 3 bases, with 18 bases separating them. CDR3 length: 16 amino acids. CDR3 in amino acids: CASSHHQDRNYNEQFF. The CDR3 DNA sequence: TGTGCCAGCTCCCACCACCAGGACAGAAACTACAATGAGCAGTTCTTC.

The CDR3 coding sequence is TGTGCCAGCAGCGTAGATTGGTGGGGGTCACGATTTGGGACGGAGACCCAGTACTTC. It specifies CASSVDWWGSRFGTETQYF. The gene calls are TRBV9 and TRBJ2-5; D possibly uses TRBD1 or TRBD2 (5 bases each). Germline V gives CDR1 SGDLS, CDR2 YYNGEE. V shed 0 bases and J shed 5 bases, with 26 bases lying between them. This CDR3 is built from 19 residues.

This clonotype was detected a few times. The rearrangement joins TRBV21-1 to TRBJ1-1; TRBD1, as called in the table, went unchecked against the DNA. TRBV21-1 is described as a pseudogene. This CDR3 has 15 amino acids. The CDR3 loop reads CASSLPTTENTEAFF. CDR3 nucleotides: TGTGCCAGCAGCCTCCCAACGACAGAGAACACTGAAGCTTTCTTT.

The rearrangement uses TRBV20-1 and TRBJ1-6, with D uncertain. The ends were cut back, 7 bases at V and 13 bases at J, with 20 bases in the middle. The CDR3 sequence is 13 residues long. CDR1 DFQATT and CDR2 SNEGSKA come from the germline V gene (reference sequence). The CDR3 DNA reads as TGCAGTGTCCCGAAAGCAGGAGGCTACCCCCTCCACTTT. Amino acid sequence: CSVPKAGGYPLHF.

V and J are TRBV27 and TRBJ2-1, with 9 nucleotides matching TRBD2. Per the germline V gene, CDR1 is MNHEY and CDR2 is SMNVEV (reference sequence). The trim removed 4 bases at V and 4 bases at J, leaving 11 bases unmatched. The CDR3 spans 17 residues. The CDR3 sequence is CASSSPYSSGGYNEQFF. As DNA, the CDR3 is TGTGCCAGCAGTTCCCCTTATTCCAGCGGGGGGTACAATGAGCAGTTCTTC.

The CDR3 is CATRTDFSSYEQYF. Written as DNA, the CDR3 is TGTGCCACCAGGACGGATTTTAGCTCCTACGAGCAGTACTTC. J is TRBJ2-7 and V is TRBV10-3; D is undetermined. Trimming shortened V by 10 bases and J by 0 bases, and 16 bases separated the two germline ends. The CDR3 has 14 amino acids. Germline V gene data show CDR1 as ENHRY and CDR2 as SYGVKD.

This clonotype has just a few counts. The V and J genes are TRBV28 and TRBJ2-3; the D gene could be TRBD1 or TRBD2 (6 bases each). This CDR3 comprises 16 residues. V was trimmed by 4 bases and J by 0 bases, leaving 14 bases between them. The germline V gene has CDR1 MDHEN and CDR2 SYDVKM. The CDR3 region has the DNA TGTGCCAGCAGTTGGATACAGGGAGGTAGCACAGATACGCAGTATTTT. Translation gives CASSWIQGGSTDTQYF.

CDR3 sequence (DNA): TGTGCCAGCACGCGAGGGATTAACACTGAAGCTTTCTTT. This translates into CASTRGINTEAFF. V gene TRBV28 combines with J gene TRBJ1-1; unclear D gene. Germline loops: CDR1 MDHEN, CDR2 SYDVKM. The CDR3 sequence is 13 residues long. Trimming took 7 bases from V and 2 from J, leaving 11 bases between them.

The V call is TRBV4-2, the J call TRBJ2-1; the D is unclear. The CDR3 contains 17 residues. From germline, CDR1 is LGHNA and CDR2 YNFKEQ. V was shortened by 4 bases and J by 0 bases, with 16 bases between the two germline ends. The chain's CDR3 is CASSPRLHASSYNEQFF. The CDR3 DNA reads as TGTGCCAGCAGCCCCCGACTGCACGCGAGCTCCTACAATGAGCAGTTCTTC.

This clonotype was counted at least ten times. The chain carries TRBV4-1 and TRBJ2-1; D uncertain. The CDR3 has 14 residues. Germline loops: CDR1 MGHRA, CDR2 YSYEKL. V was pared by 3 bases and J by 5 bases, with 11 bases between. CDR3 nucleotides: TGCGCCAGCAGCCAGGCCCCTCGAGACAATGAGCAGTTCTTC. This translates into CASSQAPRDNEQFF.

The rearrangement links TRBV10-3 to TRBJ2-6; D gene unclear. Trimming took off 6 bases at V and 2 bases at J, with 17 bases between the two ends. The CDR3 consists of 17 residues. CDR1 ENHRY and CDR2 SYGVKD come from the germline V gene. The CDR3 bases are TGTGCCATCAGCCTCGAGCCAGTCAACCCTGGGGCCAACGTCCTGACTTTC. Translation gives CAISLEPVNPGANVLTF.

In this sample, this clonotype turned up many times. The chain is built from TRBV7-2 and TRBJ2-2; 10 bases agree with TRBD1. The CDR3 is made up of 15 amino acids. The V and J ends lost 5 bases and 8 bases, in that order; junction bases with no gene match: 8. The germline V gene has CDR1 SGHTA and CDR2 FQGNSA. The DNA for the CDR3 is TGTGCCAGCAGCCGATCGACAGGGGGCGGAGGGGAGCTGTTTTTT. Translating it yields CASSRSTGGGGELFF.

The chain couples TRBV6-1 to TRBJ1-5, with D perhaps TRBD1 (5 bases). The germline gives CDR1 MNHNS, CDR2 SASEGT. CDR3 size: 13 residues. With 5 bases removed from V and 9 bases from J, the gap between germline ends came to 14 bases. The CDR3 is CASSRDRGGPQHF. CDR3 nucleotides: TGTGCCAGCAGTCGGGACCGAGGTGGGCCCCAGCATTTT.

This clonotype has a count of ten or more. This chain connects TRBV20-1 to TRBJ2-5; TRBD1 agrees at 8 bases. Germline V gene lookup returns CDR1 DFQATT and CDR2 SNEGSKA (reference sequence). The CDR3 is 14 amino acids. The CDR3 sequence is CTIRARGRQETQYF. CDR3 sequence (DNA): TGCACTATTAGGGCCAGGGGGCGCCAAGAGACCCAGTACTTC.

V and J are TRBV20-1 and TRBJ2-7, with 7 positions matching TRBD2. From germline, CDR1 is DFQATT and CDR2 SNEGSKA (reference sequence). With V trimmed by 2 bases and J by 0 bases, 7 bases remained unmatched. The CDR3 loop spans 15 amino acids. CDR3 region: CSARKTSLSSYEQYF. The CDR3 nucleotides are TGCAGTGCTAGAAAGACTAGCTTAAGCTCCTACGAGCAGTACTTC.

The chain employs TRBV12-3 or TRBV12-4 and TRBJ1-5; tentative D call: TRBD1 (6 bases). The CDR3 covers 17 residues. V was shortened by 0 bases and J by 0 bases, with 12 bases between the two germline ends. The CDR3 DNA follows: TGTGCCAGCAGTTTAGCACAGGGACTCTATAGCAATCAGCCCCAGCATTTT. The encoded protein is CASSLAQGLYSNQPQHF.

This clonotype has a handful of counts. The V gene is TRBV5-6, the J gene TRBJ2-7; D is possibly TRBD1 or TRBD2 (5 bases each). Germline CDR1 and CDR2: SGHDT and YYEEEE. Trimming shortened V by 4 bases and J by 5 bases, and 13 bases separated the two germline ends. CDR3 length: 13 residues. The CDR3 spells CASSDSLGDEQYF. The CDR3 coding sequence is TGTGCCAGCAGCGATTCGCTGGGGGACGAGCAGTACTTC.

Written as DNA, the CDR3 is TGTGCCAGCAGCCCTAGGACATCTTCCTACGAGCAGTACGTC. Translating gives CASSPRTSSYEQYV. This chain connects TRBV3-1 to TRBJ2-7; D possibly corresponds to TRBD1 (5 bases). This CDR3 has 14 amino acids. Trimming left V 4 bases short and J 1 base short, with 11 bases between. In germline, CDR1 is LGHDT, CDR2 YNNKEL (reference sequence).